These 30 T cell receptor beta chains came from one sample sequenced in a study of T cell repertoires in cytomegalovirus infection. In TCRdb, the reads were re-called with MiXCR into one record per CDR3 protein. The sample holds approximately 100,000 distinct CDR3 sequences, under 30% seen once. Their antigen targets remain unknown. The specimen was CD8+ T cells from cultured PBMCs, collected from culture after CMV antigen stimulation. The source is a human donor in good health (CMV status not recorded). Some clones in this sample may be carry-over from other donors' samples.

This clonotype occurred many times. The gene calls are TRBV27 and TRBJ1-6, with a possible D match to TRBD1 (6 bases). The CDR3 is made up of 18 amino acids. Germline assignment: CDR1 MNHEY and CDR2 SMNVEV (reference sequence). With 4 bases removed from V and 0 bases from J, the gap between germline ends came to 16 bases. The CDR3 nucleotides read TGTGCCAGCAGTTCGCGGACAGTCCTTAGCTCCTATAATTCACCCCTCCACTTT. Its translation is CASSSRTVLSSYNSPLHF.

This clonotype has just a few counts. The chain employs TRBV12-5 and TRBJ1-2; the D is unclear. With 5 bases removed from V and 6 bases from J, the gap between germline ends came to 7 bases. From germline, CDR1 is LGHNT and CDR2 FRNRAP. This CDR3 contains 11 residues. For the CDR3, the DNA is TGTGCTAGTGGTCAATCTAATGGCTACACCTTC. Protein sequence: CASGQSNGYTF.

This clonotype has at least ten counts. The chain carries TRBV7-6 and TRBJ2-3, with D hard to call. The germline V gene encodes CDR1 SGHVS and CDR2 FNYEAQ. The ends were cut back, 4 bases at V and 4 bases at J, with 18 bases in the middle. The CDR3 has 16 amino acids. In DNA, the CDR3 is TGTGCCAGCAGCTCTTCTGCGCTTCGTTTTCCAGATACGCAGTATTTT. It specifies CASSSSALRFPDTQYF. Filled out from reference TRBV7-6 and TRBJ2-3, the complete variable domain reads GAGVSQSPRYKVTKRGQDVALRCDPISGHVSLYWYRQALGQGPEFLTYFNYEAQQDKSGLPNDRFSAERPEGSISTLTIQRTEQRDSAMYRCASSSSALRFPDTQYFGPGTRLTVL.

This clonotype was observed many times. CDR3 region: CASMQGAEQYF. The CDR3 DNA reads as TGTGCCAGCATGCAGGGAGCCGAGCAGTACTTC. The chain joins TRBV6-1 to TRBJ2-7; D may be TRBD1 or TRBD2 (5 bases each). The length of the CDR3 is 11 residues. Trimming left V 7 bases short and J 6 bases short, with 10 bases between. The germline V gene has CDR1 MNHNS and CDR2 SASEGT.

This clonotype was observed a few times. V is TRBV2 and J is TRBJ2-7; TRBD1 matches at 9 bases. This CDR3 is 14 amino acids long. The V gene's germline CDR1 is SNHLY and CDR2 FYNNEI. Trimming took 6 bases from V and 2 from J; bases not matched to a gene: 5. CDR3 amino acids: CASSAGQGPYEQYF. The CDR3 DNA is TGTGCCAGCAGCGCGGGACAGGGACCCTACGAGCAGTACTTC.

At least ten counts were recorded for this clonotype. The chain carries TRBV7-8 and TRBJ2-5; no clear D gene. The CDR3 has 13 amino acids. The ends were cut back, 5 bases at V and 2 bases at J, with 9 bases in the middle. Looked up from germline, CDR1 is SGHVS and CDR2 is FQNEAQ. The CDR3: CASSPALQETQYF. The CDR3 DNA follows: TGTGCCAGCAGCCCAGCGTTGCAAGAGACCCAGTACTTC. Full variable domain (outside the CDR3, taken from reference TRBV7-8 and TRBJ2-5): GAGVSQSPRYKVAKRGQDVALRCDPISGHVSLFWYQQALGQGPEFLTYFQNEAQLDKSGLPSDRFFAERPEGSVSTLKIQRTQQEDSAVYLCASSPALQETQYFGPGTRLLVL.

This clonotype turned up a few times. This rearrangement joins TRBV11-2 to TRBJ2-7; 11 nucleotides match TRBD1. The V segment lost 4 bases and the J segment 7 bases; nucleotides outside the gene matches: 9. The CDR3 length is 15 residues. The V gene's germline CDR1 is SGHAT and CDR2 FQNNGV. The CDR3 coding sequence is TGTGCCAGCAGCTCGCCCGGGACAGGGGGAGTAGAGCAGTACTTC. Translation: CASSSPGTGGVEQYF.

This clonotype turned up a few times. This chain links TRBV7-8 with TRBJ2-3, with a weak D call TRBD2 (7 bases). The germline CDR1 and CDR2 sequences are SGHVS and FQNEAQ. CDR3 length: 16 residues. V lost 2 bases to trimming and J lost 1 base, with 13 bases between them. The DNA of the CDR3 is TGTGCCAGCAGCTTATCACGCGGGGGCCGCACAGATACGCAGTATTTT. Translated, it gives CASSLSRGGRTDTQYF.

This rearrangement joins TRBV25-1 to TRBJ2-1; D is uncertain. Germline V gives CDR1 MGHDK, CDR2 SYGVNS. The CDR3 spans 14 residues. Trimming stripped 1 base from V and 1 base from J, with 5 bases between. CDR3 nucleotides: TGTGCCAGCAGTGAATCTGGTTCCTACAATGAGCAGTTCTTC. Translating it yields CASSESGSYNEQFF.

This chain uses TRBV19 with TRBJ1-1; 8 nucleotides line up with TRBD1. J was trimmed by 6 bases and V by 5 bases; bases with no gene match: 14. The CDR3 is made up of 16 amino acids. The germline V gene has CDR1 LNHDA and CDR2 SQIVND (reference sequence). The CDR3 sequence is CASSAVGGQASAEAFF. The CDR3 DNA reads TGTGCCAGTAGTGCCGTTGGGGGACAGGCGTCCGCTGAAGCTTTCTTT.

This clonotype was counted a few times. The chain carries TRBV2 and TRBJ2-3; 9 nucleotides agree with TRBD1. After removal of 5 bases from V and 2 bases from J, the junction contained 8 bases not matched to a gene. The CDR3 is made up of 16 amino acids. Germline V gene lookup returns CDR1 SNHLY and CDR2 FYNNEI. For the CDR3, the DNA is TGTGCCAGCAGTTCCCGGGACAGGGACCACACAGATACGCAGTATTTT. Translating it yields CASSSRDRDHTDTQYF.

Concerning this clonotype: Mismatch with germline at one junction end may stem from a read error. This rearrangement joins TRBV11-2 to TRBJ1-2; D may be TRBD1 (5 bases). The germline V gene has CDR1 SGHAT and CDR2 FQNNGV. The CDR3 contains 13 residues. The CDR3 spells CASSSRKIGGSPF. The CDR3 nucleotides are TGTGCCAGCAGCTCAAGGAAGATTGGGGGTTCACCCTTC.

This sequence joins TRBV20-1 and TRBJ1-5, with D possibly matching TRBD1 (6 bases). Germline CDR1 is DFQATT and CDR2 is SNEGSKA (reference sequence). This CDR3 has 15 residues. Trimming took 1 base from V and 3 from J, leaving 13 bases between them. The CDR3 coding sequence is TGCAGTGCTAGAGGGGTGGACAGCGACAATCAGCCCCAGCATTTT. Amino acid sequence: CSARGVDSDNQPQHF.

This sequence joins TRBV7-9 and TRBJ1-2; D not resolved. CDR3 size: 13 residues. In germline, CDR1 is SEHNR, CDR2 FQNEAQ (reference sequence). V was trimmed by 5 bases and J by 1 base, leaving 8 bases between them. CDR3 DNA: TGTGCCAGCAGCCAATCACTTAACTATGGCTACACCTTC. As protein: CASSQSLNYGYTF.

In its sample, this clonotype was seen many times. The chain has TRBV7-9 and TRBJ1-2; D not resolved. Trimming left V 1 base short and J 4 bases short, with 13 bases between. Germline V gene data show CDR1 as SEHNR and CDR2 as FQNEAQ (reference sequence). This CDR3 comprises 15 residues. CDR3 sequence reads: CASSLVAPVGYGYTF. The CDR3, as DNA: TGTGCCAGCAGCTTAGTTGCCCCCGTGGGCTATGGCTACACCTTC. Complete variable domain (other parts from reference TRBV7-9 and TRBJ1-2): DTGVSQNPRHKITKRGQNVTFRCDPISEHNRLYWYRQTLGQGPEFLTYFQNEAQLEKSRLLSDRFSAERPKGSFSTLEIQRTEQGDSAMYLCASSLVAPVGYGYTFGSGTRLTVV.

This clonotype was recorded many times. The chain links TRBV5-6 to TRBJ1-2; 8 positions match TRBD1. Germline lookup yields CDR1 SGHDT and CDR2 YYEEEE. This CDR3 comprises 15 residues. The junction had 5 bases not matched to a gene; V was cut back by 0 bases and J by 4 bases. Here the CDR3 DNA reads TGTGCCAGCAGCTTGGCTTCAGGGGGCACCTATGGCTACACCTTC. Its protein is CASSLASGGTYGYTF. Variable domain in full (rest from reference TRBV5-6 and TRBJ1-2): DAGVTQSPTHLIKTRGQQVTLRCSPKSGHDTVSWYQQALGQGPQFIFQYYEEEERQRGNFPDRFSGHQFPNYSSELNVNALLLGDSALYLCASSLASGGTYGYTFGSGTRLTVV.

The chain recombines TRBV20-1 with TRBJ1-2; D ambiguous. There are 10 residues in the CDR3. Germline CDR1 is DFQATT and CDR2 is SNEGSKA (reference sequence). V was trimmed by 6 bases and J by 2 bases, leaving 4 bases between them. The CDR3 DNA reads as TGCAGTGCACGAAACTATGGCTACACCTTC. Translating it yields CSARNYGYTF.

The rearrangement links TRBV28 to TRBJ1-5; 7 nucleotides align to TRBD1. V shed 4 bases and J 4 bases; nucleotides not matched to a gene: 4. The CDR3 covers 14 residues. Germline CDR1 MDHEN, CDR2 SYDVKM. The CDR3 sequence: CASSSRTGNQPQHF. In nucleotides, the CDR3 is TGTGCCAGCAGTTCTCGGACAGGTAATCAGCCCCAGCATTTT. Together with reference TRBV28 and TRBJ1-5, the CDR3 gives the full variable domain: DVKVTQSSRYLVKRTGEKVFLECVQDMDHENMFWYRQDPGLGLRLIYFSYDVKMKEKGDIPEGYSVSREKKERFSLILESASTNQTSMYLCASSSRTGNQPQHFGDGTRLSIL.

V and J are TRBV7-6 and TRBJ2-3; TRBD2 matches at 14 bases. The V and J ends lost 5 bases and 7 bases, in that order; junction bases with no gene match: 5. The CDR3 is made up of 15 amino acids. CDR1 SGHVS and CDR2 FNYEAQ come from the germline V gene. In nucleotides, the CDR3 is TGTGCCAGCAGCGCCGGGACTAGCGGGGGAAATACGCAGTATTTT. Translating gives CASSAGTSGGNTQYF.

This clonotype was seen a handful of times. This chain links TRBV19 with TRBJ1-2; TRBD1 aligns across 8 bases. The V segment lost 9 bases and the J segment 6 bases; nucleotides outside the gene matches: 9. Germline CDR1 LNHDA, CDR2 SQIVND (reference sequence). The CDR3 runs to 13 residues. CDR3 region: CASRNRGMDGYTF. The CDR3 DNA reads TGTGCCAGCAGAAACAGGGGGATGGATGGCTACACCTTC.

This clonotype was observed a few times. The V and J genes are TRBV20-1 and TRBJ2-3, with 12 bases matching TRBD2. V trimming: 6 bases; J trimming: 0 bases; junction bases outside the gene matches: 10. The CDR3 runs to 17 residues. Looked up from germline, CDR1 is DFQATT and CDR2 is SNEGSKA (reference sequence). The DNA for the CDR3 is TGCAGTGCCATCTCTAGCGGGGGGGTGTCCAGCACAGATACGCAGTATTTT. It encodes CSAISSGGVSSTDTQYF.

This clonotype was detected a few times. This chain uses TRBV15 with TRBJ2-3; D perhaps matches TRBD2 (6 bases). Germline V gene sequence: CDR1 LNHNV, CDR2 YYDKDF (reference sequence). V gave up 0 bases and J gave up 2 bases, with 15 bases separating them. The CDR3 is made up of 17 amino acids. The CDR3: CATSRDMLARHTDTQYF. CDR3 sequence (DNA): TGTGCCACCAGCAGAGATATGCTAGCGAGACACACAGATACGCAGTATTTT.

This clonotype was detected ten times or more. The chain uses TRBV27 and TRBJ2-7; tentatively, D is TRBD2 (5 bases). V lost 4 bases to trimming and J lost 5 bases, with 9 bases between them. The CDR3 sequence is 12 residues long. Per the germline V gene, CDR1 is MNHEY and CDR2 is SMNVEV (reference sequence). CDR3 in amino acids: CASSSLADEQYF. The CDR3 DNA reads TGTGCCAGCAGTTCCCTAGCCGACGAGCAGTACTTC.

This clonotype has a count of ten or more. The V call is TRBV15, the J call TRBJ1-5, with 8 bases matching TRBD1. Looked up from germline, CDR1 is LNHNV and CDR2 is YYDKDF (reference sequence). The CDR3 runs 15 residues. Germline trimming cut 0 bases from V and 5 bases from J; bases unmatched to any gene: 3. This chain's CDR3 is CATSRERTGYQPQHF. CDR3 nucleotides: TGTGCCACCAGCAGAGAACGGACAGGGTATCAGCCCCAGCATTTT.

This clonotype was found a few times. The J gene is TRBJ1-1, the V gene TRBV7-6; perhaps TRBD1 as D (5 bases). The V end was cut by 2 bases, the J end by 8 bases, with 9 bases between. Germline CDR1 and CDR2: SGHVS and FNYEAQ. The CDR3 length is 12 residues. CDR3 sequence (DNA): TGTGCCAGCAGCTTAATAGGGGCCGAAGCTTTCTTT. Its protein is CASSLIGAEAFF.

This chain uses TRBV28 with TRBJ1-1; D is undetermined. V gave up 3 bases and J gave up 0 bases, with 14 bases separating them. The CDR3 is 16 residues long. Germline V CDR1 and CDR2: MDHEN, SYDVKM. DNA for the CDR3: TGTGCCAGCAGTTTTTCGCCTAAACAGCTGAACACTGAAGCTTTCTTT. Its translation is CASSFSPKQLNTEAFF.

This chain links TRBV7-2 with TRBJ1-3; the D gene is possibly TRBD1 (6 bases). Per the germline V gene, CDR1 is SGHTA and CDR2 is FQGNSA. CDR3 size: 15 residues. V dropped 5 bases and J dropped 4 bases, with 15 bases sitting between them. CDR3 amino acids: CASSPSNRAGNTIYF. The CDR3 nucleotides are TGTGCCAGCAGCCCAAGTAACAGGGCAGGAAACACCATATATTTT.

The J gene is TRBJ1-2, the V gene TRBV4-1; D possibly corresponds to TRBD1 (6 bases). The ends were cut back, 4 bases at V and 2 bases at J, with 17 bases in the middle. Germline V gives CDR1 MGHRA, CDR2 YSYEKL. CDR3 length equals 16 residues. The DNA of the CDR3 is TGCGCCAGCAGCCCCGGAAGGGGGGGGTGGAACTATGGCTACACCTTC. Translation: CASSPGRGGWNYGYTF.

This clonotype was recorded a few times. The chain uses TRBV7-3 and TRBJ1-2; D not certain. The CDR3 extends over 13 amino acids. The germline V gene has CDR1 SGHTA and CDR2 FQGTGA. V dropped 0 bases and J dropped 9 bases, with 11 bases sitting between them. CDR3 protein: CASSLTPGKSYTF. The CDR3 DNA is TGTGCCAGCAGCTTAACTCCGGGGAAAAGCTACACCTTC. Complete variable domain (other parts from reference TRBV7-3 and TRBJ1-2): GAGVSQTPSNKVTEKGKYVELRCDPISGHTALYWYRQSLGQGPEFLIYFQGTGAADDSGLPNDRFFAVRPEGSVSTLKIQRTERGDSAVYLCASSLTPGKSYTFGSGTRLTVV.

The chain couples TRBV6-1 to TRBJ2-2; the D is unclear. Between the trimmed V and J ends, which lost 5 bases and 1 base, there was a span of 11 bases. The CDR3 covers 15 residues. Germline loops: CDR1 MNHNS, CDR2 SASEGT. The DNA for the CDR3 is TGTGCCAGCAGTCCCCTCGGCATGAACACCGGGGAGCTGTTTTTT. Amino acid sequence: CASSPLGMNTGELFF.